Listed below are T cell receptor beta chains from one sample, sequenced in a study of T cell repertoires in cytomegalovirus infection. TCRdb analysed the reads with MiXCR anew, one entry per CDR3 protein. The data hold 560,000 or so distinct CDR3 sequences, with approximately 17% observed a single time. Material for sequencing was CD8+ T cells from PBMCs. These TCRs come from a human donor in good health (CMV status not recorded). Some clones in this sample may be carry-over from other donors' samples. The CDR3 runs from the conserved cysteine through the conserved F or W. D genes are given only for firm matches. Clone size is not always given. Where it is, it says once, few, many or a class for expanded clones.

size	D	J	V	CDR3
few	TRBD1	TRBJ1-5	TRBV27	CASSETGLGNQPQHF
many	.	TRBJ2-1	TRBV7-6	CASSFDRDRYNEQFF
many	.	TRBJ2-7	TRBV5-6	CASSSSGDSSYEQYF
many	.	TRBJ2-1	TRBV2	CASSERSGLSLFDEQFF
many	.	TRBJ1-2	TRBV6-1	CASSEADRTYGYTF
.	.	TRBJ2-2	TRBV7-9	CASSLGDSPEDTGELFF
many	TRBD1	TRBJ1-1	TRBV11-2	CASSFRSTGPLLNTEAFF
few	TRBD1	TRBJ1-5	TRBV10-3	CAISEPGQGAYQPQHF
many	.	TRBJ2-1	TRBV7-6	CASSAAPSFANEQFF
.	TRBD2	TRBJ2-5	TRBV10-3	CAIRAGTSGAQETQYF
.	TRBD1	TRBJ2-3	TRBV28	CASSFQGAWSTDTQYF
.	TRBD2	TRBJ2-7	TRBV5-1	CASSSPSGRGNYEQYF
many	.	TRBJ2-5	TRBV7-8	CASSPRLSQETQYF
few	.	TRBJ1-1	TRBV19	CASGGDLNTEAFF
many	.	TRBJ1-4	TRBV7-6	CASSLAKDSTNEKLFF
.	TRBD1	TRBJ2-5	TRBV14	CASSQDRTGQETQYF
many	.	TRBJ2-1	TRBV12-3/TRBV12-4	CASSLPSLDSISYNEQFF
many	.	TRBJ1-6	TRBV7-6	CASSLVAERLDSPLHF
many	.	TRBJ1-6	TRBV7-6	CASSSDFSYNSPLHF
many	TRBD1	TRBJ2-7	TRBV18	CASSPWQGANEQYF
.	TRBD1	TRBJ1-1	TRBV27	CASSWDRKNTEAFF
few	TRBD2	TRBJ2-5	TRBV19	CASSELAGGSLGETQYF
few	TRBD2	TRBJ2-7	TRBV20-1	CSARDPGTTTYEQYF